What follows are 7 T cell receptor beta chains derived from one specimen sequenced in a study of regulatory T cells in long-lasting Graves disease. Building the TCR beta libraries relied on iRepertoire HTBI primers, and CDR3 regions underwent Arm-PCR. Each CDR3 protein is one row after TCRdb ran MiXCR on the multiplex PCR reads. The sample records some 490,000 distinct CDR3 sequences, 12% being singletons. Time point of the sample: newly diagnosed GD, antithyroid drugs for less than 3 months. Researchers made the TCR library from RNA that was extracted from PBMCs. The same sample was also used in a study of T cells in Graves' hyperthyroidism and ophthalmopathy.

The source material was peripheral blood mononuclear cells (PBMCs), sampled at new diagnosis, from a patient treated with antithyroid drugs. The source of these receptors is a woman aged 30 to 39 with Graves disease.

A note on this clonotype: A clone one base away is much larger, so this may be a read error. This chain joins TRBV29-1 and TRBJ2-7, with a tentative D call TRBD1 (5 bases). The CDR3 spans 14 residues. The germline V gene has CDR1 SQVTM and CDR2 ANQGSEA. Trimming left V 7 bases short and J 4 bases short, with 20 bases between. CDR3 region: CSARKIGAGYEQYF. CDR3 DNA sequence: TGCAGCGCCAGAAAAATTGGGGCCGGGTACGAGCAGTACTTC.

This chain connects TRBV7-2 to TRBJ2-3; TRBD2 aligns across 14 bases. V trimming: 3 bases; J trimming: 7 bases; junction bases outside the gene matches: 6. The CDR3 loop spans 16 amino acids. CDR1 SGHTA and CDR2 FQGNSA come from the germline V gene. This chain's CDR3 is CASSFGTSGRGYTQYF. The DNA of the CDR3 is TGTGCCAGCAGCTTCGGGACTAGCGGGAGAGGGTATACGCAGTATTTT.

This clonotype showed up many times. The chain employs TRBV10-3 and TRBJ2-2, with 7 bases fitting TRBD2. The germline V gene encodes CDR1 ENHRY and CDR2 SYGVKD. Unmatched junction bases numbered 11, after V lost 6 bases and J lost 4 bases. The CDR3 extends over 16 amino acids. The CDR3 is CAISFAGRESTGELFF. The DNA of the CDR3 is TGTGCCATCAGCTTCGCCGGGCGGGAGTCCACCGGGGAGCTGTTTTTT.

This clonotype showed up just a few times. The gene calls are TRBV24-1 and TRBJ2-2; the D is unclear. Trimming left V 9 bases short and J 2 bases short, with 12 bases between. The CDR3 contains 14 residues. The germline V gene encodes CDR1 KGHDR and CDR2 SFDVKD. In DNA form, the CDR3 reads TGTGCCACCGCCGGTCCCTCTAACACCGGGGAGCTGTTTTTT. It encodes CATAGPSNTGELFF.

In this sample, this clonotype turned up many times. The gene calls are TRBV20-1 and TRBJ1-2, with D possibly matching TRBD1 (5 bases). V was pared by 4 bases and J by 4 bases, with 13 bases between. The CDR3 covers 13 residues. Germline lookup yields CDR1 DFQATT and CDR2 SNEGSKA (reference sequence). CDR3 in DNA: TGCAGTGCTATTCGGGGGATAGGCTATGGCTACACCTTC. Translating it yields CSAIRGIGYGYTF.

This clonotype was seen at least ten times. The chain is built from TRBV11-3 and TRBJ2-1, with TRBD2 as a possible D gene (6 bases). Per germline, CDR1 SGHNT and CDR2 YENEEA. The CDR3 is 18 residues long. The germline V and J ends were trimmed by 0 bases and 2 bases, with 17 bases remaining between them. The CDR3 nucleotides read TGTGCCAGCAGCTTAGATCGGTTTGGGGACTCAGCCTACAATGAGCAGTTCTTC. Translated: CASSLDRFGDSAYNEQFF.

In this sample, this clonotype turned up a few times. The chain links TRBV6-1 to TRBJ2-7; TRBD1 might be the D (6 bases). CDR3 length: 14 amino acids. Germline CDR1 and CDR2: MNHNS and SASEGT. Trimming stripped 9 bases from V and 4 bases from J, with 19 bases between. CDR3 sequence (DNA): TGTGCCAGTTCCTTCACAGGGATCGGGTACGAGCAGTACTTC. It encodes CASSFTGIGYEQYF.